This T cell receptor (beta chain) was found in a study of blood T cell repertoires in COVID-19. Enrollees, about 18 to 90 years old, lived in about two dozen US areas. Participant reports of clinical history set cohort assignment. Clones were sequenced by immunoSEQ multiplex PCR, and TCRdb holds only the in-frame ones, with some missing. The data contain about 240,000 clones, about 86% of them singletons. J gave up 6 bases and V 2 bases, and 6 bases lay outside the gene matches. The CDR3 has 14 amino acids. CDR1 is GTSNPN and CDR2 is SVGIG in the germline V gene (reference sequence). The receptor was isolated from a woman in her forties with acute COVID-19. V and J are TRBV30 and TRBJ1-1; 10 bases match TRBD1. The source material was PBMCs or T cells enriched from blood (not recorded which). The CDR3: CAWSRPGQGAEAFF. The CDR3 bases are TGTGCCTGGAGTAGGCCCGGACAGGGGGCTGAAGCTTTCTTT.